The 18 T cell receptor beta chains below all came from one sample that was sequenced in a study of PD-1 blockade in classical Hodgkin lymphoma (dated by TCRdb to the early 2020s). The time point label of this sample denotes: cycle 1 day 1 (C1D1), immediately before nivolumab initiation. All trial patients had relapsed after autologous stem cell transplantation, with cohorts A, B and C differing in prior brentuximab vedotin exposure. Library construction relied on the immunoSEQ multiplex PCR assay. TCRdb mirrors the immuneACCESS table, restricted to in-frame sequences. Some clones are absent from its copies; in checked studies, under half trace to an unresolved V gene, and the reason for the others is unknown. The sample table shows just over 25,000 clones, and over 75% are seen once. The ten largest clones represent 2.5% of the sample. The sequencing used peripheral blood mononuclear cells (PBMCs), collected at baseline. These TCRs come from a human donor with classical Hodgkin lymphoma.

V gene TRBV7-9 combines with J gene TRBJ2-5, with D tentatively TRBD1 (5 bases). V was shortened by 1 base and J by 4 bases, with 13 bases between the two germline ends. Germline CDR1 SEHNR, CDR2 FQNEAQ (reference sequence). The CDR3 is 15 residues long. CDR3 loop: CASSLDRLFSETQYF. DNA of the CDR3: TGTGCCAGCAGCTTAGACAGGCTGTTCTCAGAGACCCAGTACTTC.

The rearrangement links TRBV19 to TRBJ2-5, with a tentative D call TRBD2 (5 bases). V shed 3 bases and J shed 1 base, with 6 bases lying between them. Germline V gene lookup returns CDR1 LNHDA and CDR2 SQIVND (reference sequence). This CDR3 spans 13 amino acids. The CDR3, as DNA: TGTGCCAGTAGTATCCTAGCCCAAGAGACCCAGTACTTC. Translating gives CASSILAQETQYF.

The chain combines TRBV19 with TRBJ2-4; D tentatively reads TRBD1 or TRBD2 (7 bases each). CDR1 is LNHDA and CDR2 is SQIVND in the germline V gene (reference sequence). V lost 3 bases, J lost 0 bases, and 12 bases lay in between. The CDR3 runs 16 residues. The CDR3 sequence: CASSISRGGAKNIQYF. For the CDR3, the DNA is TGTGCCAGTAGTATCTCCAGGGGGGGAGCCAAAAACATTCAGTACTTC.

CDR3 loop: CASSYKGRESPLHF. CDR3 DNA sequence: TGTGCCAGCAGTTACAAGGGGAGAGAGTCACCCCTCCACTTT. This rearrangement joins TRBV6-6 to TRBJ1-6; D is possibly TRBD1 (5 bases). CDR3 size: 14 residues. The germline V and J ends were trimmed by 2 bases and 10 bases, with 12 bases remaining between them. Germline assignment: CDR1 MNHNY and CDR2 SVGAGI (reference sequence).

The sample holds one count of this clone. The V call is TRBV6-1, the J call TRBJ2-4; 12 bases agree with TRBD1. Germline V CDR1 and CDR2: MNHNS, SASEGT. J gave up 4 bases and V 2 bases, and 9 bases lay outside the gene matches. The CDR3 consists of 18 residues. In nucleotides, the CDR3 is TGTGCCAGCAGTGAAATCGTGGGACAGGGGGCCGGTAAAAACATTCAGTACTTC. Protein: CASSEIVGQGAGKNIQYF.

CDR3 bases: TGCGCCAGCAGCTTCCACGGCGGGGGGAACACTGAAGCTTTCTTT. Translating it yields CASSFHGGGNTEAFF. The chain employs TRBV5-1 and TRBJ1-1; D might be TRBD1 (5 bases). The CDR3 consists of 15 residues. Looked up from germline, CDR1 is SGHRS and CDR2 is YFSETQ. V gave up 2 bases and J gave up 1 base, with 12 bases separating them. The whole variable domain, remainder taken from reference TRBV5-1 and TRBJ1-1, is KAGVTQTPRYLIKTRGQQVTLSCSPISGHRSVSWYQQTPGQGLQFLFEYFSETQRNKGNFPGRFSGRQFSNSRSEMNVSTLELGDSALYLCASSFHGGGNTEAFFGQGTRLTVV.

About this clone: This CDR3 is also generated by other DNA sequences in the sample. The rearrangement uses TRBV5-1 and TRBJ2-7; no clear D gene. Germline V gene data show CDR1 as SGHRS and CDR2 as YFSETQ. V lost 0 bases and J 0 bases, leaving 4 bases between the germline ends. The CDR3 contains 13 residues. CDR3 sequence (DNA): TGCGCCAGCAGCTTGGGACACTCCTACGAGCAGTACTTC. Amino acid sequence: CASSLGHSYEQYF.

The rearrangement links TRBV11-3 to TRBJ1-2; D gene ambiguous. V gave up 6 bases and J gave up 3 bases, with 23 bases separating them. The CDR3 totals 17 residues. Germline CDR1 is SGHNT and CDR2 is YENEEA. CDR3 protein: CASRLRPPRRDHYGYTF. The DNA for the CDR3 is TGTGCCAGCAGACTCCGGCCCCCCAGAAGGGATCACTATGGCTACACCTTC.

The chain has TRBV5-1 and TRBJ2-3; 8 bases align to TRBD2. V lost 0 bases to trimming and J lost 1 base; unmatched junction nucleotides: 4. The CDR3 sequence is 16 residues long. In germline, CDR1 is SGHRS, CDR2 YFSETQ. DNA of the CDR3: TGCGCCAGCAGCTTGGCCCCGCGGGGGGGCACAGATACGCAGTATTTT. It encodes CASSLAPRGGTDTQYF.

The gene calls are TRBV14 and TRBJ2-7; weak D call: TRBD2 (6 bases). Germline V gene data show CDR1 as SGHDN and CDR2 as FVKESK. V was clipped by 2 bases and J by 6 bases, with 17 bases between them. The CDR3 runs 15 residues. CDR3 nucleotides: TGTGCCAGCAGCCAATCTCCCGCGGGACTGGGCGAGCAGTACTTC. Protein sequence: CASSQSPAGLGEQYF.

The V gene is TRBV5-3, the J gene TRBJ2-1; TRBD2 matches 7 bases. TRBV5-3 is classed as an ORF, of uncertain function. The CDR3 length is 17 residues. V lost 3 bases, J lost 1 base, and 10 bases stayed unmatched. The CDR3 region is CARSSRGGTSSYNEQFF. The CDR3 region has the DNA TGTGCCAGAAGCTCGAGGGGAGGGACTTCGTCCTACAATGAGCAGTTCTTC.

This clone is a singleton in its sample. The V gene is TRBV9, the J gene TRBJ1-3; TRBD1 matches 8 bases. From germline, CDR1 is SGDLS and CDR2 YYNGEE. Trimming took 4 bases from V and 4 from J; bases not matched to a gene: 4. The CDR3 length is 14 residues. The CDR3, as DNA: TGTGCCAGCAGCTCCCGGACAGGGGGAAACACCATATATTTT. Translation: CASSSRTGGNTIYF.

The chain recombines TRBV4-3 with TRBJ1-4, with 8 bases fitting TRBD1. CDR3 length: 16 residues. Germline CDR1 and CDR2: LGHNA and YSLEER. V was clipped by 1 base and J by 7 bases; unmatched bases: 8. Here the CDR3 reads CASSQGAPTGVEKLFF. CDR3 DNA sequence: TGCGCCAGCAGCCAAGGGGCCCCGACAGGGGTTGAAAAACTGTTTTTT.

The V and J genes are TRBV7-3 and TRBJ2-7; 9 bases map to TRBD1. The V gene's germline CDR1 is SGHTA and CDR2 FQGTGA. CDR3 size: 15 residues. V trimming: 2 bases; J trimming: 2 bases; junction bases outside the gene matches: 4. The CDR3 spells CASSLSGTGTYEQYF. The CDR3 DNA follows: TGTGCCAGCAGCTTATCTGGGACAGGGACCTACGAGCAGTACTTC.

CDR3 sequence (DNA): TGTGCCAGCTCACCCTTTGACAGGTTTTTCTACGAGCAGTACTTC. Its protein is CASSPFDRFFYEQYF. J is TRBJ2-7 and V is TRBV18; D possibly corresponds to TRBD1 (6 bases). Trimming shortened V by 3 bases and J by 3 bases, and 15 bases separated the two germline ends. CDR3 length equals 15 residues. Germline V lookup: CDR1 KGHSH, CDR2 LQKENI. Full variable domain (outside the CDR3, taken from reference TRBV18 and TRBJ2-7): NAGVMQNPRHLVRRRGQEARLRCSPMKGHSHVYWYRQLPEEGLKFMVYLQKENIIDESGMPKERFSAEFPKEGPSILRIQQVVRGDSAAYFCASSPFDRFFYEQYFGPGTRLTVT.

This sequence joins TRBV6-6 and TRBJ1-1, with TRBD1 matching over 9 bases. From germline, CDR1 is MNHNY and CDR2 SVGAGI (reference sequence). CDR3 length: 13 residues. With V trimmed by 4 bases and J by 6 bases, 3 bases remained unmatched. This CDR3 reads CASSLTGGPEAFF. CDR3 sequence (DNA): TGTGCCAGCAGTTTGACAGGGGGGCCTGAAGCTTTCTTT.

CDR3 sequence: CASSLAEDSGGVYF. Written as DNA, the CDR3 is TGTGCCAGCAGCTTAGCTGAGGATTCCGGGGGGGTGTACTTC. V gene TRBV7-9 combines with J gene TRBJ2-7, with TRBD2 identical over 8 bases. The CDR3 is 14 residues long. Germline-derived CDR1 and CDR2 are SEHNR and FQNEAQ (reference sequence). The V gene end was trimmed by 0 bases and the J gene end by 12 bases; junction bases not matched to a gene: 10.

The V gene is TRBV7-9, the J gene TRBJ1-4; TRBD1 is a possible D gene (6 bases). CDR3 length equals 14 residues. Deletions cut 3 bases from V and 4 bases from J, with 9 bases between. Germline-derived CDR1 and CDR2 are SEHNR and FQNEAQ (reference sequence). CDR3 amino acids: CASSFRTDNEKLFF. The DNA for the CDR3 is TGTGCCAGCAGCTTTAGGACAGATAATGAAAAACTGTTTTTT. Full variable domain (outside the CDR3, taken from reference TRBV7-9 and TRBJ1-4): DTGVSQNPRHKITKRGQNVTFRCDPISEHNRLYWYRQTLGQGPEFLTYFQNEAQLEKSRLLSDRFSAERPKGSFSTLEIQRTEQGDSAMYLCASSFRTDNEKLFFGSGTQLSVL.